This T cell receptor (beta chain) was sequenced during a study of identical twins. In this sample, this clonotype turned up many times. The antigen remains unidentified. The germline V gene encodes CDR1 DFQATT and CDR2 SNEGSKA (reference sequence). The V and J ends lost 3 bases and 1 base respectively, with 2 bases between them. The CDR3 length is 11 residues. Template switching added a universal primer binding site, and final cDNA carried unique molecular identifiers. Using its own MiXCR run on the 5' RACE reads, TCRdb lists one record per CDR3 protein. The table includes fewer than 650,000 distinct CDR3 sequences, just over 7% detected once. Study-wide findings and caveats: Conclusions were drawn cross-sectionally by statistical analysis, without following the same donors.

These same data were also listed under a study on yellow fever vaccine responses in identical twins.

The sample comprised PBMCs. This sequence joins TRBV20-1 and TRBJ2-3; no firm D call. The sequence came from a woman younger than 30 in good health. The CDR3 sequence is CSASGTDTQYF. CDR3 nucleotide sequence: TGCAGTGCTAGCGGCACAGATACGCAGTATTTT.